This record looks at one T cell receptor (beta chain) sequence and its context. As yet, its antigen is unknown. These data belong to a study of PD-1 blockade in classical Hodgkin lymphoma. Sequencing was performed with immunoSEQ multiplex PCR; in TCRdb, only in-frame clones are kept and a portion is missing. The repertoire holds 30,000 to 35,000 clones, with about 88% as singletons. Findings and caveats of the study: Lower baseline TCR diversity marked trial partial responders and progressors. TCR diversity in CD4+, not CD8+, cells rose significantly by C4D1. Newly diagnosed patients were reported to exhibit reduced baseline TCR diversity relative to healthy donors.

Time point denoted: cycle 4 day 1 (C4D1), after 5 to 7 weeks of nivolumab. Brentuximab vedotin exposure varied among the patients, all of whom had relapsed after autologous stem cell transplantation. Starting with thawed PBMCs, CD4+ T cells were purified by magnetic negative selection. Best responses were complete response, partial response or progressive disease. The receptor comes from a human donor with classical Hodgkin lymphoma. The specimen comprised CD4+ T cells from blood, sampled before the fourth cycle of nivolumab.

In nucleotides, the CDR3 is TGTGCCATCAGTGGAGGGTGGCAGGGGAGGGCTGAAGCTTTCTTT. It specifies CAISGGWQGRAEAFF. V and J are TRBV10-3 and TRBJ1-1, with D maybe TRBD1 (6 bases). The CDR3 has 15 residues. Trimming left V 4 bases short and J 6 bases short, with 18 bases between. Germline V gene data show CDR1 as ENHRY and CDR2 as SYGVKD.